Each of the 14 T cell receptor beta chains below was sequenced from the same sample in a study of early T cells in non-severe SARS-CoV-2 infection. Using its own MiXCR run on the 5' RACE reads, TCRdb lists one record per CDR3 protein. The sample records about 69,000 distinct CDR3 sequences, roughly 13% being singletons. The material sequenced was whole blood. These receptors were taken from an adult who was a healthcare worker with PCR-confirmed SARS-CoV-2 infection or an uninfected control (not recorded which).

With regard to this clonotype: Mismatch with germline at one junction end may stem from a read error. The rearrangement links TRBV2 to TRBJ1-1; 8 bases match TRBD1. Germline CDR1 is SNHLY and CDR2 is FYNNEI. The CDR3 extends over 12 amino acids. This CDR3 reads CASQGAYTEAFF. DNA for the CDR3: TGTGCCAGTCAGGGGGCTTACACTGAAGCTTTTTTT.

This clonotype was found a few times. The V call is TRBV5-4, the J call TRBJ1-2; no reliable D call. The CDR3 runs to 13 residues. Germline V gives CDR1 SGHNT, CDR2 YYREEE (reference sequence). The germline V and J ends were trimmed by 10 bases and 1 base, with 14 bases remaining between them. CDR3 nucleotide sequence: TGTGCCTCCCCTGGGCAGTTTAACTATGGCTACACCTTC. Encoded protein: CASPGQFNYGYTF.

This clonotype has at least ten counts. The CDR3 spells CASSRRIENTEAFF. CDR3 coding DNA: TGTGCCAGCAGCCGCCGAATAGAAAACACTGAAGCTTTCTTT. The rearrangement joins TRBV3-1 to TRBJ1-1; D is ambiguous. The CDR3 sequence is 14 residues long. Germline CDR1 is LGHDT and CDR2 is YNNKEL (reference sequence). V shed 4 bases and J shed 2 bases, with 11 bases lying between them.

The chain carries TRBV3-1 and TRBJ2-3; no clear D. CDR3 length equals 15 residues. With 4 bases removed from V and 1 base from J, the gap between germline ends came to 12 bases. Germline V CDR1 and CDR2: LGHDT, YNNKEL (reference sequence). CDR3 in amino acids: CASSPVVGGTDTQYF. CDR3 coding DNA: TGTGCCAGCAGCCCAGTAGTTGGGGGCACAGATACGCAGTATTTT.

The table lists this clonotype with many counts. V usage is TRBV19 and J usage is TRBJ1-5; the D gene is possibly TRBD1 (5 bases). The CDR3 totals 13 residues. Germline loops: CDR1 LNHDA, CDR2 SQIVND (reference sequence). The ends were cut back, 3 bases at V and 4 bases at J, with 7 bases in the middle. This CDR3 is CASSMGGNQPQHF. DNA of the CDR3: TGTGCCAGTAGTATGGGGGGGAATCAGCCCCAGCATTTT.

This clonotype was recorded a few times. The chain combines TRBV12-3 or TRBV12-4 with TRBJ2-1, with D perhaps matching TRBD1 (6 bases). Trimming shortened V by 3 bases and J by 8 bases, and 8 bases separated the two germline ends. CDR3 size: 12 residues. In DNA form, the CDR3 reads TGTGCCAGCAGTTTCAGGGGTTATGAGCAGTTCTTC. It yields the protein CASSFRGYEQFF.

This clonotype was detected only once. The chain couples TRBV11-1 to TRBJ2-7, with D possibly matching TRBD2 (6 bases). The germline gives CDR1 SGHAT, CDR2 FQDESV (reference sequence). V lost 4 bases to trimming and J lost 5 bases, with 21 bases between them. The CDR3 has 16 amino acids. CDR3 nucleotides: TGTGCCAGCAGCTCCGGGGGTGATCGGGGACGCCACGAGCAGTACTTC. This gives the protein CASSSGGDRGRHEQYF. Full variable domain (rest looked up from reference TRBV11-1 and TRBJ2-7): EAEVAQSPRYKITEKSQAVAFWCDPISGHATLYWYRQILGQGPELLVQFQDESVVDDSQLPKDRFSAERLKGVDSTLKIQPAELGDSAMYLCASSSGGDRGRHEQYFGPGTRLTVT.

This clonotype was seen repeatedly, ten times or more. This sequence joins TRBV29-1 and TRBJ1-2, with TRBD1 matching over 8 bases. With V trimmed by 6 bases and J by 13 bases, 13 bases remained unmatched. The CDR3 consists of 12 residues. Germline V gene data show CDR1 as SQVTM and CDR2 as ANQGSEA. The CDR3 DNA reads TGCAGCGTGACCCTGACAGGGGTCGGTCTCACCTTC. It translates to CSVTLTGVGLTF.

J is TRBJ2-3 and V is TRBV3-1, with 7 bases that match TRBD1. V was pared by 2 bases and J by 0 bases, with 5 bases of the junction left unmatched. The CDR3 extends over 16 amino acids. Looked up from germline, CDR1 is LGHDT and CDR2 is YNNKEL (reference sequence). The CDR3, as DNA: TGTGCCAGCAGCCAAACCGGGACAGCTAGCACAGATACGCAGTATTTT. As protein: CASSQTGTASTDTQYF.

Ten or more counts support this clonotype. This chain joins TRBV20-1 and TRBJ2-1, with 7 positions matching TRBD2. The CDR3 covers 15 residues. The germline V gene has CDR1 DFQATT and CDR2 SNEGSKA (reference sequence). V trimming: 6 bases; J trimming: 6 bases; junction bases outside the gene matches: 14. The CDR3 spells CSAAKPSGATNEQFF. Written as DNA, the CDR3 is TGCAGTGCAGCGAAGCCCAGCGGGGCGACCAATGAGCAGTTCTTC.

This clonotype was seen many times. The junction departs from germline at one end; a sequencing error may be responsible. This chain connects TRBV12-3 or TRBV12-4 to TRBJ2-3, with TRBD2 matching over 7 bases. The CDR3 runs 14 residues. For the CDR3, the DNA is TGTGCCAGCAGTCTAGCGGAACGCACAGATACGCAGTATTTT. As protein: CASSLAERTDTQYF.

J is TRBJ2-5 and V is TRBV20-1; TRBD1 or TRBD2 may be the D gene (5 bases each). This CDR3 is 14 amino acids long. Germline lookup yields CDR1 DFQATT and CDR2 SNEGSKA (reference sequence). The V and J ends lost 4 bases and 4 bases respectively, with 16 bases between them. The CDR3 DNA follows: TGCAGTGCTACTCCGGGGCCAGGAGTAGAGACCCAGTACTTC. Translating gives CSATPGPGVETQYF.

This clonotype has a count of ten or more. The chain carries TRBV27 and TRBJ1-1; D unclear. Germline CDR1 MNHEY, CDR2 SMNVEV (reference sequence). There are 14 residues in the CDR3. The V gene lost 2 bases and the J gene lost 5 bases, with 12 bases spanning the gap. The DNA of the CDR3 is TGTGCCAGCAGTTTAAATCTTGCGTTTACTGAAGCTTTCTTT. Protein: CASSLNLAFTEAFF.

This chain connects TRBV7-3 to TRBJ2-3, with a possible D match to TRBD2 (6 bases). Germline V gene data show CDR1 as SGHTA and CDR2 as FQGTGA. The CDR3 sequence is 13 residues long. V lost 5 bases and J lost 7, with 13 bases in between. The CDR3 nucleotides are TGTGCCAGCAGCACTCCTGGGGGGAATACGCAGTATTTT. Translation gives CASSTPGGNTQYF.